There are many counts of the clone carrying this T cell receptor (beta chain). Its antigen is still unknown. Genomic DNA constituted the template upon which TCR beta VDJ and CDR3 profiling was performed. Via MiXCR, TCRdb re-called the reads, giving one row per CDR3 protein. The data contain about 160,000 distinct CDR3 sequences, over 40% of them singletons. This entry comes from a study of CD8+CD57+ T cells in acquired aplastic anemia. Whole-study context: Sorting CD4+ and CD8+ cells gave DNA averaging about 2.9 ug. Study-wide results and limits: Patients and controls turned out to have roughly 29 CD8+ CDR3 sequences in common.

By flow cytometry, patients selected for sequencing had shown an expansion of CD8+CD57+ cells. At the time of blood sampling, patients had not yet received any therapy. Germline loops: CDR1 MRHNA, CDR2 SNTAGT. Trimming took 7 bases from V and 0 from J, leaving 7 bases between them. CDR3 size: 13 residues. The sample taken for sequencing was sorted CD4+, CD8+, or CD8+CD57+ T cells (not recorded which) from PBMCs. The chain joins TRBV6-4 to TRBJ1-5, with no clear D. This sequence was found in a human donor with aplastic anemia. In DNA form, the CDR3 reads TGTGCCAGCAAGGACGGTAGCAATCAGCCCCAGCATTTT. Protein: CASKDGSNQPQHF.